The next 27 T cell receptor beta chains were all read from a single sample in a study of blood T cells in healthy people across ages. A second PCR, run for roughly 7 to 11 cycles, used a sample-barcoded 5' primer plus a J-beta primer mix. TCRdb re-analysed the 5' RACE reads in MiXCR, keeping a single row per CDR3 protein. The sample lists about 800,000 distinct CDR3 sequences, roughly 25% occurring once. This sample also appeared in a second study, on T cells of mothers and their children.

The sample was blood. The receptors were gathered from a boy aged 5-17 years in good health.

The V call is TRBV6-6, the J call TRBJ2-5; 8 nucleotides agree with TRBD1. The trim removed 5 bases at V and 9 bases at J, leaving 14 bases unmatched. This CDR3 has 15 amino acids. CDR1 is MNHNY and CDR2 is SVGAGI in the germline V gene (reference sequence). Here the CDR3 reads CASSGRYGQGESQYF. The CDR3 coding sequence is TGTGCCAGCAGTGGGCGGTATGGACAGGGTGAGTCCCAGTACTTC.

This clonotype was counted only a few times. The genes are TRBV6-2 or TRBV6-3 and TRBJ2-7; 10 bases line up with TRBD1. Germline trimming cut 6 bases from V and 5 bases from J; bases unmatched to any gene: 10. The CDR3 runs 15 residues. Germline V gives CDR1 MNHEY, CDR2 SVGEGT. The CDR3 coding sequence is TGTGCCAGCAGCCTCGCCGGGACAGGGGAAGACGAGCAGTACTTC. The encoded protein is CASSLAGTGEDEQYF.

The CDR3 DNA is TGCAGCGTATTAGGCGGGTACTATGGCTACACCTTC. Its protein is CSVLGGYYGYTF. The gene calls are TRBV29-1 and TRBJ1-2; D is unresolved. Germline values: CDR1 SQVTM, CDR2 ANQGSEA. The CDR3 consists of 12 residues. The V end lost 6 bases, the J end lost 3 bases, and 11 bases lay between the germline ends. The variable domain in full, with the rest retrieved from reference TRBV29-1 and TRBJ1-2, is SAVISQKPSRDICQRGTSLTIQCQVDSQVTMMFWYRQQPGQSLTLIATANQGSEATYESGFVIDKFPISRPNLTFSTLTVSNMSPEDSSIYLCSVLGGYYGYTFGSGTRLTVV.

In its sample, this clonotype was seen a few times. The chain recombines TRBV6-2 or TRBV6-3 with TRBJ2-7; D is uncertain. V was shortened by 0 bases and J by 2 bases, with 11 bases between the two germline ends. This CDR3 has 15 residues. CDR1 and CDR2 from the germline V gene are MNHEY and SVGEGT. The CDR3: CASSYSVTETYEQYF. CDR3 nucleotide sequence: TGTGCCAGCAGTTACTCGGTCACGGAGACCTACGAGCAGTACTTC.

The chain combines TRBV7-6 with TRBJ2-1; 15 bases are a match to TRBD2. Germline V gene lookup returns CDR1 SGHVS and CDR2 FNYEAQ. The CDR3 contains 20 residues. After removal of 0 bases from V and 2 bases from J, the junction contained 8 bases not matched to a gene. CDR3 in DNA: TGTGCCAGCAGCTTAGCCTTAAGGGGACTAGCGGGGGGCCCCTACAATGAGCAGTTCTTC. Its protein product is CASSLALRGLAGGPYNEQFF.

A few counts support this clonotype. A junction boundary mismatches the germline segment, possibly from a read error. The J gene is TRBJ2-2, the V gene TRBV6-4, with 10 bases aligning to TRBD2. Germline V gene lookup returns CDR1 MRHNA and CDR2 SNTAGT. The CDR3 contains 16 residues. In DNA, the CDR3 is TGTGCCTGCAGTGACGAAGCGGGAGGGGGATCCGGGGAGCTGTTTTTT. Residues: CACSDEAGGGSGELFF.

This clonotype occurred a few times. This chain uses TRBV7-6 with TRBJ2-1; TRBD2 aligns across 9 bases. CDR3 length equals 17 residues. CDR1 SGHVS and CDR2 FNYEAQ come from the germline V gene. V shed 2 bases and J 1 base; nucleotides not matched to a gene: 6. In DNA, the CDR3 is TGTGCCAGCAGCTTAATGCTGGCGGGGGGGTCCTACAATGAGCAGTTCTTC. Translated: CASSLMLAGGSYNEQFF. Variable domain in full (rest from reference TRBV7-6 and TRBJ2-1): GAGVSQSPRYKVTKRGQDVALRCDPISGHVSLYWYRQALGQGPEFLTYFNYEAQQDKSGLPNDRFSAERPEGSISTLTIQRTEQRDSAMYRCASSLMLAGGSYNEQFFGPGTRLTVL.

V gene TRBV3-1 combines with J gene TRBJ2-7, with unresolved D. The length of the CDR3 is 14 residues. Germline values: CDR1 LGHDT, CDR2 YNNKEL (reference sequence). Trimming took 3 bases from V and 5 from J, leaving 14 bases between them. CDR3 sequence (DNA): TGTGCCAGCAGCCAGGCCGGTTGGGTGAACGAGCAGTACTTC. This codes for CASSQAGWVNEQYF.

The chain has TRBV15 and TRBJ2-5; D unresolved. V was clipped by 0 bases and J by 4 bases, with 12 bases between them. Germline values: CDR1 LNHNV, CDR2 YYDKDF (reference sequence). The length of the CDR3 is 15 residues. The DNA of the CDR3 is TGTGCCACCAGCAGAGATTTGAGTATCGGAGAGACCCAGTACTTC. Its protein product is CATSRDLSIGETQYF.

The CDR3 nucleotides are TGCAGTGCCACCGATCCGAGACAGCCCACAAGTTACGGACTGTTTTTT. This translates into CSATDPRQPTSYGLFF. The rearrangement uses TRBV20-1 and TRBJ1-4; possible D gene TRBD1, 5 bases. Germline CDR1 and CDR2: DFQATT and SNEGSKA (reference sequence). V was shortened by 6 bases and J by 13 bases, with 30 bases between the two germline ends. The CDR3 has 16 residues.

This chain connects TRBV20-1 to TRBJ2-3, with TRBD2 matching 9 bases. Germline V CDR1 and CDR2: DFQATT, SNEGSKA (reference sequence). This CDR3 is 16 amino acids long. V shed 6 bases, J shed 0 bases, and the junction held 10 bases outside the gene matches. CDR3 protein: CSANVRLAASTDTQYF. Here the CDR3 DNA reads TGCAGTGCCAACGTTCGACTAGCGGCTAGCACAGATACGCAGTATTTT.

The sample holds many counts of this clonotype. The chain combines TRBV3-1 with TRBJ1-5, with a tentative D call TRBD1 (6 bases). Deletions cut 1 base from V and 1 base from J, with 11 bases between. The CDR3 totals 16 residues. The germline CDR1 and CDR2 sequences are LGHDT and YNNKEL (reference sequence). DNA for the CDR3: TGTGCCAGCAGCCAAGGACAGGCAAAAAGCAATCAGCCCCAGCATTTT. This encodes CASSQGQAKSNQPQHF.

This clonotype came up a few times. This chain links TRBV12-3 or TRBV12-4 with TRBJ2-7; D remains unclear. This CDR3 is 12 amino acids long. V lost 3 bases and J lost 7, with 10 bases in between. The CDR3: CASSFSPGEQYF. CDR3 bases: TGTGCCAGCAGTTTCAGCCCCGGTGAGCAGTACTTC.

The rearrangement joins TRBV6-5 to TRBJ1-4, with D hard to call. Trimming pared 9 bases from V and 0 bases from J, leaving 11 bases between. The CDR3 is made up of 14 amino acids. CDR1 and CDR2 (germline): MNHEY, SVGAGI. Here the CDR3 DNA reads TGTGCCAGTAGCAGGTCAACAACTAATGAAAAACTGTTTTTT. Translated, it gives CASSRSTTNEKLFF.

This chain links TRBV28 with TRBJ2-1, with 7 nucleotides matching TRBD1. The DNA end is more similar to TRBJ2-7, so the J call may be wrong. Per the germline V gene, CDR1 is MDHEN and CDR2 is SYDVKM. This CDR3 has 15 residues. CDR3 bases: TGTGCCAGCAGGGACACGGGACAGAGATCCTACGAGCAGTACTTC. Translation: CASRDTGQRSYEQYF.

The chain carries TRBV7-2 and TRBJ2-7; possible D gene TRBD1, 6 bases. The germline V gene encodes CDR1 SGHTA and CDR2 FQGNSA. The CDR3 sequence is 16 residues long. V lost 3 bases and J lost 0, with 15 bases in between. CDR3 in DNA: TGTGCCAGCAGCTTCGGTTGGTGGGACAACTCCTACGAGCAGTACTTC. Its translation is CASSFGWWDNSYEQYF.

This clonotype turned up a few times. V is TRBV4-3 and J is TRBJ1-4; tentatively, D is TRBD1 (5 bases). The CDR3 totals 15 residues. Trimming shortened V by 0 bases and J by 10 bases, and 15 bases separated the two germline ends. Germline loops: CDR1 LGHNA, CDR2 YSLEER. The CDR3 region has the DNA TGCGCCAGCAGCCAAGATACAATCCGGGGGGGAAAACTGTTTTTT. Protein: CASSQDTIRGGKLFF.

The genes are TRBV20-1 and TRBJ2-7; possibly TRBD1 or TRBD2 for D (5 bases each). Germline CDR1 reads DFQATT; CDR2 reads SNEGSKA (reference sequence). The CDR3 runs 12 residues. The V and J ends lost 6 bases and 3 bases respectively, with 12 bases between them. The chain's CDR3 is CSARGPNYEQYF. CDR3 nucleotides: TGCAGTGCCCGGGGACCAAACTACGAGCAGTACTTC.

This clonotype was detected only a few times. The J gene is TRBJ2-7, the V gene TRBV28; TRBD1 matches at 7 bases. Germline CDR1 and CDR2: MDHEN and SYDVKM. The CDR3 loop spans 13 amino acids. The CDR3 reads CAAMTGILDEQYF. CDR3 DNA: TGTGCGGCGATGACAGGGATATTGGACGAGCAGTACTTC.

This chain uses TRBV12-3 or TRBV12-4 with TRBJ2-5, with TRBD1 matching over 9 bases. The junction had 5 bases not matched to a gene; V was cut back by 5 bases and J by 4 bases. The CDR3 extends over 14 amino acids. In DNA, the CDR3 is TGTGCCAGCAGTCTGGGACAGGGTGTAGAGACCCAGTACTTC. Translated: CASSLGQGVETQYF.

This sequence joins TRBV28 and TRBJ2-3; no firm D call. Trimming removed 3 bases at V and 2 bases at J, with 12 bases between. The germline V gene has CDR1 MDHEN and CDR2 SYDVKM. CDR3 length: 15 residues. CDR3 nucleotides: TGTGCCAGCAGTTTCAGTCCCGAGAACACAGATACGCAGTATTTT. Translating gives CASSFSPENTDTQYF.

The chain carries TRBV20-1 and TRBJ2-1, with TRBD2 identical over 8 bases. This CDR3 has 12 amino acids. Trimming at V came to 3 bases and at J to 8 bases, leaving 3 bases not matched to a gene. Germline V gene data show CDR1 as DFQATT and CDR2 as SNEGSKA (reference sequence). The CDR3 reads CSASGGAHEQFF. The DNA of the CDR3 is TGCAGTGCTAGCGGGGGGGCGCATGAGCAGTTCTTC.

In this sample, this clonotype turned up a few times. V is TRBV7-2 and J is TRBJ2-1; 8 bases are a match to TRBD2. The CDR3 sequence is 15 residues long. After removal of 5 bases from V and 4 bases from J, the junction contained 7 bases not matched to a gene. CDR1 and CDR2 from the germline V gene are SGHTA and FQGNSA. The CDR3 bases are TGTGCCAGCAGCCAGACAACTAGCGGATACAATGAGCAGTTCTTC. This translates into CASSQTTSGYNEQFF.

Ten or more counts support this clonotype. The chain carries TRBV12-3 or TRBV12-4 and TRBJ2-5; D is ambiguous. The ends were cut back, 1 base at V and 7 bases at J, with 4 bases in the middle. This CDR3 has 11 amino acids. The CDR3 loop reads CASSLDLTQYF. In nucleotides, the CDR3 is TGTGCCAGCAGTTTAGACTTGACCCAGTACTTC.

This clonotype was recorded a few times. This sequence joins TRBV6-4 and TRBJ2-1; 12 positions agree with TRBD2. Germline V CDR1 and CDR2: MRHNA, SNTAGT. V trimming: 5 bases; J trimming: 10 bases; junction bases outside the gene matches: 9. The CDR3 is 15 residues long. CDR3 protein: CASSPLAGGPSEQFF. The CDR3 nucleotides are TGTGCCAGCAGTCCACTAGCGGGGGGTCCGTCCGAGCAGTTCTTC.

The J gene is TRBJ1-1, the V gene TRBV7-6, with D perhaps matching TRBD1 (5 bases). The V end lost 5 bases, the J end lost 3 bases, and 16 bases lay between the germline ends. The CDR3 runs 15 residues. Per germline, CDR1 SGHVS and CDR2 FNYEAQ. CDR3 amino acids: CASSTRTGGDTEAFF. The CDR3 DNA follows: TGTGCCAGCAGCACGAGGACGGGAGGGGACACTGAAGCTTTCTTT.

The gene calls are TRBV12-3 or TRBV12-4 and TRBJ2-1, with D tentatively TRBD1 or TRBD2 (6 bases each). Trimming took off 3 bases at V and 6 bases at J, with 12 bases between the two ends. This CDR3 is 14 amino acids long. The CDR3 loop is CASSFGGRANEQFF. Written as DNA, the CDR3 is TGTGCCAGCAGTTTTGGGGGGCGCGCCAATGAGCAGTTCTTC.